Presented here are 14 T cell receptor beta chains from one specimen sequenced in a study of CD8+CD57+ T cells in acquired aplastic anemia. TCR beta VDJ combinations and CDR3 sequences were profiled from genomic DNA. TCRdb re-called the reads through MiXCR, storing one row per CDR3 protein. The table has under 150,000 distinct CDR3 sequences, around two fifths seen once. Sequencing input: sorted CD4+, CD8+, or CD8+CD57+ T cells (not recorded which) from PBMCs. These receptors came from a human donor in good health, serving as a control.

On this clonotype itself: No conserved phenylalanine or tryptophan ends this CDR3, so it is likely a read error. The rearrangement links TRBV24-1 to TRBJ2-2; D is possibly TRBD2 (5 bases). Trimming shortened V by 8 bases and J by 5 bases, and 11 bases separated the two germline ends. CDR3 length: 13 amino acids. The germline gives CDR1 KGHDR, CDR2 SFDVKD. CDR3 sequence (DNA): TGTGCCACCAACTCGGGGTGGACCGGGGAGCTGTTTTTA. Amino acids: CATNSGWTGELFL.

This clonotype was observed many times. The chain couples TRBV2 to TRBJ1-1; D is perhaps TRBD1 (5 bases). CDR1 and CDR2 (germline): SNHLY, FYNNEI. CDR3 size: 15 residues. The ends were cut back, 4 bases at V and 3 bases at J, with 15 bases in the middle. The CDR3 spells CASSVQGETYTEAFF. CDR3 in DNA: TGTGCCAGCAGTGTTCAGGGTGAGACGTACACTGAAGCTTTCTTT.

This clonotype came up a few times. With a much larger clone just one base away, this may be a read error. V and J are TRBV20-1 and TRBJ2-1; 9 nucleotides agree with TRBD2. V shed 1 base and J 2 bases; nucleotides not matched to a gene: 3. CDR3 length: 15 amino acids. The germline V gene has CDR1 DFQATT and CDR2 SNEGSKA (reference sequence). The CDR3 loop reads CSARGSGSTYNEQFF. CDR3 coding DNA: TGCAGTGCTAGAGGTAGCGGGAGCACCTACAATGAGCAGTTCTTC.

Note on this clonotype: This could be a read error, since a much larger clone is one nucleotide away. The V and J genes are TRBV5-1 and TRBJ1-2, with a possible D match to TRBD1 (5 bases). CDR1 is SGHRS, CDR2 YFSETQ, per germline. The CDR3 consists of 14 residues. Between the trimmed V and J ends, which lost 4 bases and 5 bases, there was a span of 15 bases. As DNA, the CDR3 is TGCGCCAGCAGCGGTGCCCTGGGGGGGTATGGCTACACCTTC. Its translation: CASSGALGGYGYTF.

This clonotype appeared many times. The gene calls are TRBV9 and TRBJ2-3; a weak D match, TRBD2 (5 bases). The V gene lost 3 bases and the J gene lost 4 bases, with 15 bases spanning the gap. The CDR3 is made up of 15 amino acids. The germline gives CDR1 SGDLS, CDR2 YYNGEE. The CDR3 DNA follows: TGTGCCAGCAGCGCGGACGGGGTCATCTCAGATACGCAGTATTTT. It codes for CASSADGVISDTQYF.

Ten or more counts support this clonotype. DNA for the CDR3: TGTGCCAGCAGTTACTCGGGGGGGAGTGCGTCCTACGAGCAGTACTTC. It codes for CASSYSGGSASYEQYF. This rearrangement joins TRBV6-5 to TRBJ2-7; 7 bases fit TRBD2. Germline lookup yields CDR1 MNHEY and CDR2 SVGAGI. Losses at the gene ends were 0 bases for V and 1 base for J; bases not matched to a gene: 6. CDR3 length equals 16 residues.

This clonotype was found a few times. The chain is built from TRBV3-1 and TRBJ2-5, with D possibly being TRBD2 (6 bases). The ends were cut back, 4 bases at V and 4 bases at J, with 10 bases in the middle. This CDR3 is built from 13 residues. Germline assignment: CDR1 LGHDT and CDR2 YNNKEL (reference sequence). CDR3 nucleotides: TGTGCCAGCAGCCTTGCTAGCGTAGAGACCCAGTACTTC. Protein sequence: CASSLASVETQYF.

This clonotype has a count of ten or more. V is TRBV20-1 and J is TRBJ2-3; D may be TRBD1 (5 bases). Germline lookup yields CDR1 DFQATT and CDR2 SNEGSKA (reference sequence). The CDR3 is 12 residues long. Trimming shortened V by 3 bases and J by 2 bases, and 6 bases separated the two germline ends. The CDR3 DNA reads TGCAGTGCTAGCAGGGTCACAGATACGCAGTATTTT. Amino acid sequence: CSASRVTDTQYF.

This clonotype has at least ten counts. V is TRBV10-3 and J is TRBJ2-1; D uncertain. Trimming left V 0 bases short and J 0 bases short, with 9 bases between. The CDR3 extends over 16 amino acids. Germline-derived CDR1 and CDR2 are ENHRY and SYGVKD. CDR3 sequence: CAISESIVSSYNEQFF. The CDR3 nucleotides are TGTGCCATCAGTGAGTCGATTGTTAGCTCCTACAATGAGCAGTTCTTC.

The chain has TRBV11-3 and TRBJ2-7; TRBD1 matches at 9 bases. CDR1 and CDR2 (germline): SGHNT, YENEEA. The CDR3 spans 14 residues. Trimming cost V 3 bases and J 5 bases; bases outside gene matches: 5. The DNA for the CDR3 is TGTGCCAGCAGCTTCCCGGACAGGGGCAACGAGCAGTACTTC. Translated: CASSFPDRGNEQYF.

J is TRBJ2-7 and V is TRBV9; 15 nucleotides agree with TRBD2. The length of the CDR3 is 14 residues. Trimming at V came to 4 bases and at J to 6 bases, leaving 2 bases not matched to a gene. Germline lookup yields CDR1 SGDLS and CDR2 YYNGEE. CDR3 in DNA: TGTGCCAGCAGCTCGGGACTAGCGGGAGGCGAGCAGTACTTC. Protein sequence: CASSSGLAGGEQYF.

A note on this clonotype: At one boundary the junction diverges from the germline segment, which might be a read error. The rearrangement uses TRBV29-1 and TRBJ2-1, with D hard to call. Germline V gene data show CDR1 as SQVTM and CDR2 as ANQGSEA. The CDR3 totals 13 residues. The CDR3 sequence is CSDRHYVTNEQSF. The CDR3 nucleotides read TGCAGCGACCGGCACTACGTTACCAATGAGCAGTCCTTC.

This chain links TRBV5-1 with TRBJ2-7; TRBD1 is a possible D gene (6 bases). Germline V gene lookup returns CDR1 SGHRS and CDR2 YFSETQ. The CDR3 spans 15 residues. Trimming pared 3 bases from V and 7 bases from J, leaving 20 bases between. Here the CDR3 DNA reads TGCGCCAGCAGCTCATTCGGACAGTTTGCTGATGAGCAGTACTTC. This encodes CASSSFGQFADEQYF.

This clonotype was counted between two and nine times. At one of its ends the junction is not consistent with the germline gene, which may arise from a read error. This CDR3 is CAGSTPGGANIQYF. For the CDR3, the DNA is TGTGCCGGTAGTACTCCAGGGGGCGCAAACATTCAGTACTTC. The genes are TRBV19 and TRBJ2-4, with 8 bases matching TRBD1. Germline V gene sequence: CDR1 LNHDA, CDR2 SQIVND (reference sequence). The length of the CDR3 is 14 residues.